This T cell receptor (beta chain) is from a study of T-cell memory formation after mild COVID-19. Findings and caveats of the study: Cross-reactive memory appears to have joined, as suggested by some responding clones showing up in pre-infection memory. CD4+ contracting clones were found mainly in CM and EM, and CD8+ ones in EMRA. In second-wave clones peaking day 37, SARS-CoV-2 specificity remained unconfirmed.

About this clonotype: Its target is unknown.

TCRdb analysed the 5' RACE reads with MiXCR anew, one entry per CDR3 protein. The sample shows just under 150,000 distinct CDR3 sequences, less than 20% of them seen only once. The CDR3 is made up of 15 amino acids. From germline, CDR1 is SGHNT and CDR2 YENEEA. Trimming took 0 bases from V and 12 from J, leaving 18 bases between them. J is TRBJ2-1 and V is TRBV11-3; D ambiguous. This TCR came from an adult woman who had mild COVID-19 (a few samples of this study predate the infection). Cell type and time point are not known. Sequencing used PBMCs or a T cell subset sorted from them (not recorded which). The CDR3 loop is CASSLETGPREVQFF. CDR3 DNA: TGTGCCAGCAGCTTAGAAACCGGGCCCCGCGAGGTGCAGTTCTTC.